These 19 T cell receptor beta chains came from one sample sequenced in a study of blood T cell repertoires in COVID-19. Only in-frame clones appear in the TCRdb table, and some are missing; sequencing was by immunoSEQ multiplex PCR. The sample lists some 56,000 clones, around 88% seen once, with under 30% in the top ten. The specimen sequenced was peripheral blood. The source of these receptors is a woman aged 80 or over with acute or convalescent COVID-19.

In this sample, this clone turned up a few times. In nucleotides, the CDR3 is TGCGCCAGCAGCCAAGCCGTGGCCTTCTATGGCTACACCTTC. It translates to CASSQAVAFYGYTF. The genes are TRBV4-1 and TRBJ1-2; unclear D gene. This CDR3 spans 14 amino acids. Per germline, CDR1 MGHRA and CDR2 YSYEKL. V lost 1 base, J lost 4 bases, and 10 bases lay in between.

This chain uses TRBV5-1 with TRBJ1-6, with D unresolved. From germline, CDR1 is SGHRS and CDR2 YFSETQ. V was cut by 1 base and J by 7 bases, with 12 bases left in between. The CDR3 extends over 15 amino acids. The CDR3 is CASSLSPGYNSPLHF. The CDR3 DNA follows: TGCGCCAGCAGCTTGTCCCCGGGGTACAATTCACCCCTCCACTTT.

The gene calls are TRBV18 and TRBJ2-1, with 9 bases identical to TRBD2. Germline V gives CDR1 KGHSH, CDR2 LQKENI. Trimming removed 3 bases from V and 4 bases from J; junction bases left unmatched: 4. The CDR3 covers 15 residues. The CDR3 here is CASSPATSGYNEQFF. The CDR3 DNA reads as TGTGCCAGCTCACCTGCGACTAGCGGTTACAATGAGCAGTTCTTC. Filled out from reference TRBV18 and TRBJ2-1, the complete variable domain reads NAGVMQNPRHLVRRRGQEARLRCSPMKGHSHVYWYRQLPEEGLKFMVYLQKENIIDESGMPKERFSAEFPKEGPSILRIQQVVRGDSAAYFCASSPATSGYNEQFFGPGTRLTVL.

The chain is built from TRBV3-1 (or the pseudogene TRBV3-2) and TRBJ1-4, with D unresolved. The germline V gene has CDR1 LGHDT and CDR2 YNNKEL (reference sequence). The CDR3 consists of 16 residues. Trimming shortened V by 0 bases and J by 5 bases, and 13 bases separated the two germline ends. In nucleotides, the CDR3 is TGTGCCAGCAGCCAAGATCAAACAGATGACAATGAAAAACTGTTTTTT. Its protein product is CASSQDQTDDNEKLFF.

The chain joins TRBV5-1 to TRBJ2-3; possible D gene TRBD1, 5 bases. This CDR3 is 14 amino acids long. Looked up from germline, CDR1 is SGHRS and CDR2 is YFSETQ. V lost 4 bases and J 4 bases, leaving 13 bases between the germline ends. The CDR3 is CASSPGPPADTQYF. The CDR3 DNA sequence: TGCGCCAGCAGCCCAGGGCCCCCCGCAGATACGCAGTATTTT.

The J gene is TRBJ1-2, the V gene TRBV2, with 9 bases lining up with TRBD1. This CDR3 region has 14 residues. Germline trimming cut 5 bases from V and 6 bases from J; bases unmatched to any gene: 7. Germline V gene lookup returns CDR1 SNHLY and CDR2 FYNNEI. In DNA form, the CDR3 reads TGTGCCAGCAGTACACAAACAGGGGGCCATGGCTACACCTTC. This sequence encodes CASSTQTGGHGYTF.

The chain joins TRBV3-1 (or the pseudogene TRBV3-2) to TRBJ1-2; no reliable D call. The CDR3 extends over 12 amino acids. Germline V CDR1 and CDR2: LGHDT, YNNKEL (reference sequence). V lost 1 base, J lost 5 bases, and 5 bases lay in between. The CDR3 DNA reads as TGTGCCAGCAGCCAAGGGGAGTATGGCTACACCTTC. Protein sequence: CASSQGEYGYTF.

CDR3 protein: CASSLRNTEAFF. The CDR3 DNA follows: TGTGCCAGCAGTTTGAGGAACACTGAAGCTTTCTTT. J is TRBJ1-1 and V is TRBV12-3 or TRBV12-4; D is ambiguous. This CDR3 has 12 residues. Trimming pared 3 bases from V and 1 base from J, leaving 3 bases between.

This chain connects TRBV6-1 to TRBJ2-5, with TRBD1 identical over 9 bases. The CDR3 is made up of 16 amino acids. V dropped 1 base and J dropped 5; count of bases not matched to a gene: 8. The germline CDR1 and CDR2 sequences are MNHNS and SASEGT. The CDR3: CASSEEGDRVWETQYF. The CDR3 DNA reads TGTGCCAGCAGTGAAGAAGGGGACAGGGTTTGGGAGACCCAGTACTTC.

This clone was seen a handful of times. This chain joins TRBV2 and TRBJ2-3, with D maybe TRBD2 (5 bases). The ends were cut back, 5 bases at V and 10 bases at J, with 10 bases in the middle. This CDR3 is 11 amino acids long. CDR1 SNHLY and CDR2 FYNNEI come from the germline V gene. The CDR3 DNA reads TGTGCCAGCAGTCCTGCGGGTGCGCAGTATTTT. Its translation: CASSPAGAQYF.

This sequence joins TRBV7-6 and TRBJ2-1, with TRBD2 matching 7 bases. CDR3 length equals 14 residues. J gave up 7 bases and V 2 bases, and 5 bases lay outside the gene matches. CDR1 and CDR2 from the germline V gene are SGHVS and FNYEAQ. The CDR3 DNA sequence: TGTGCCAGCAGCTTATTTACGGGGGGAAATGAGCAGTTCTTC. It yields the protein CASSLFTGGNEQFF.

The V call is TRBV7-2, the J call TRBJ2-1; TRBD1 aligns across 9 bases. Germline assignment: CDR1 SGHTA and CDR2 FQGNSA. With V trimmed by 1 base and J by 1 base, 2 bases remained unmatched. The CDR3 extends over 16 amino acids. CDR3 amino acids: CASSLEGTGSYNEQFF. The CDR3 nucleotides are TGTGCCAGCAGCTTAGAGGGGACAGGGTCCTACAATGAGCAGTTCTTC.

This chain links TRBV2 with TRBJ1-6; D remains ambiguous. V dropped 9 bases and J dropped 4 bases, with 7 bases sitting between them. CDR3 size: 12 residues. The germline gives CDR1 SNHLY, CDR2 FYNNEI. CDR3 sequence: CASGLYNSPLHF. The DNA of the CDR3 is TGTGCCAGTGGGCTATATAATTCACCCCTCCACTTT.

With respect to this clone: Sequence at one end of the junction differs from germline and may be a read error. For the CDR3, the DNA is TGTGCTAGCAGCCCCGGACAGAATGAAAAACTGTTTTTT. Its protein is CASSPGQNEKLFF. The chain is built from TRBV7-7 and TRBJ1-4; D perhaps matches TRBD1 (6 bases). From germline, CDR1 is SSHAT and CDR2 FNYEAQ (reference sequence). The length of the CDR3 is 13 residues.

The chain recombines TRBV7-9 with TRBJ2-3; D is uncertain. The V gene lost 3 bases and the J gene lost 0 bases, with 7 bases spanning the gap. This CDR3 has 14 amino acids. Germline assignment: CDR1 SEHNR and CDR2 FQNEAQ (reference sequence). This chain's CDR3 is CASSFDISTDTQYF. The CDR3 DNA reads TGTGCCAGCAGCTTCGACATTAGCACAGATACGCAGTATTTT.

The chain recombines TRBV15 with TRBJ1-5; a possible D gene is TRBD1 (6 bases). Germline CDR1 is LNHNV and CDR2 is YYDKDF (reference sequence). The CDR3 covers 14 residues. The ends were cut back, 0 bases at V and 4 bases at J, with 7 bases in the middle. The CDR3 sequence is CATSRDQGNQPQHF. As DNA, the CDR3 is TGTGCCACCAGCAGAGACCAGGGGAATCAGCCCCAGCATTTT.

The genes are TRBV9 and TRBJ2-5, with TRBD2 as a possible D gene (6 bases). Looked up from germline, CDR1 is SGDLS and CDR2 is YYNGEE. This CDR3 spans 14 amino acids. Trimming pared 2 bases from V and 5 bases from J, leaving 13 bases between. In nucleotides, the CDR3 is TGTGCCAGCAGCGTTAGAGCGGGTCGCGAGACCCAGTACTTC. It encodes CASSVRAGRETQYF.

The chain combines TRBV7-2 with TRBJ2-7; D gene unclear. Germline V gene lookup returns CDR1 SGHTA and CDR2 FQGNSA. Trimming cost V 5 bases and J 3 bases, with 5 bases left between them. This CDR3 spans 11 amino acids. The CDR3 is CASSPFYEQYF. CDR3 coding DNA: TGTGCCAGCAGCCCTTTCTACGAGCAGTACTTC. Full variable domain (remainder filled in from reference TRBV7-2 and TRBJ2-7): GAGVSQSPSNKVTEKGKDVELRCDPISGHTALYWYRQSLGQGLEFLIYFQGNSAPDKSGLPSDRFSAERTGGSVSTLTIQRTQQEDSAVYLCASSPFYEQYFGPGTRLTVT.

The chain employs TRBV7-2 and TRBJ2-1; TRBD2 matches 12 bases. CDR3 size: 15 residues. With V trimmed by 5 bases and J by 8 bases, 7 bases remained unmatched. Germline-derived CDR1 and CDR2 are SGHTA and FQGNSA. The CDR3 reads CASSESSGGVYEQFF. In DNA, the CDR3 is TGTGCCAGCAGCGAATCTAGCGGGGGGGTTTATGAGCAGTTCTTC.